This T cell receptor (beta chain) was captured by sequencing in a study of memory CD4+ T cells and cytomegalovirus serostatus. In germline, CDR1 is SGHKS, CDR2 YYEKEE (reference sequence). CDR3 length equals 14 residues. Trimming shortened V by 5 bases and J by 7 bases, and 15 bases separated the two germline ends. Method: immunoSEQ multiplex PCR; TCRdb's copy keeps in-frame clones and lacks some. The table records 70,000 to 95,000 clones, roughly 80% of them present only once. Single viable CD3+CD4+CD8-CD45RO+ cells were sorted as the memory CD4+ T cells. The TCR originated in an adult in good health and CMV-seronegative. Sequencing was performed on memory CD4+ T cells from blood. V is TRBV5-5 and J is TRBJ1-4, with a tentative D call TRBD1 (5 bases). CDR3: CASSHPGLSEKLFF. The CDR3 DNA sequence: TGTGCCAGCAGTCATCCGGGACTGTCTGAAAAACTGTTTTTT.